This T cell receptor (beta chain) was sequenced for a study of beta chain features in type 1 diabetes. CDR3 length: 13 amino acids. Germline lookup yields CDR1 SQVTM and CDR2 ANQGSEA. The trim removed 6 bases at V and 8 bases at J, leaving 8 bases unmatched. Cells sorted by CD45RO/CCR7/CD25/CD127/CD95/CD27 comprised CD4+ naive, central memory, regulatory and stem cell-like memory cells. All of the isolated RNA was reverse transcribed, so expressed TCRB transcripts were sequenced. Around 3.8 million reads per sample were averaged for naive, central memory and regulatory samples. Method: immunoSEQ multiplex PCR; TCRdb's copy keeps in-frame clones and lacks some. The sample records more than 250,000 clones, over 20% being singletons. This clone was observed a handful of times. No antigen is known for it. Study observations and caveats: When VDJ junctions were examined, type 1 diabetes patients showed fewer insertions and more deletions. There was a moderate but significant shortening of TCRB CDR3s in all four CD4+ subsets of Type 1 diabetes patients.

Sequencing used naive CD4+ T cells from blood. The chain joins TRBV29-1 to TRBJ1-2; 11 bases are a match to TRBD1. The TCR originated in a woman aged 40 to 50 with type 1 diabetes. As DNA, the CDR3 is TGCAGCGTCTTGGGACAGGGGGAAAGGGGCTACACCTTC. Protein: CSVLGQGERGYTF.